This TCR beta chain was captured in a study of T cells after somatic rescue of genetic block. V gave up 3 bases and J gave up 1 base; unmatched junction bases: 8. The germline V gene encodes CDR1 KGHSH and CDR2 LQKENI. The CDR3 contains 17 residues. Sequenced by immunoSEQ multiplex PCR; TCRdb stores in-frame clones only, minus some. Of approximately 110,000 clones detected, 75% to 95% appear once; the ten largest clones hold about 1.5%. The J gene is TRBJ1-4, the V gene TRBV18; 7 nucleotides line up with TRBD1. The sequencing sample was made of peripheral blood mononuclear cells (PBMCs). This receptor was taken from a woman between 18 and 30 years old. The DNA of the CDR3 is TGTGCCAGCTCACCCCGAGAGGGGGCTGGAACTAATGAAAAACTGTTTTTT. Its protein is CASSPREGAGTNEKLFF.